This TCR beta chain is drawn from a study of breast tumors, draining lymph nodes, adjacent tissues listed by TCRdb under 2016. Describing the broader study: TCR beta repertoires were compared across tumor, adjacent nontumor tissue and axillary lymph nodes obtained from breast cancer patients. In human breast cancer, the study set out to evaluate how tumor, surrounding tissue and draining lymph node repertoires relate to one another and whether T cells may move between these sites. The investigation overall reported the following: In luminal-like breast cancer, tumor and nontumor tissue repertoires resembled each other significantly more than in basal-like breast cancer. The conclusion that tumor T cells originate in lymph nodes was presented as consistent with a hypothesis rather than as directly demonstrated. Tumor T-cell repertoires showed less diversity than lymph node repertoires and more diversity than nontumor tissue repertoires, and tumor T-cell repertoires showed preferential V and J gene usage. The data were considered consistent with most tumor T cells being derived from the lymph node and subsequently expanding within tumor tissue.

In its sample, this clonotype was seen many times. The antigen it recognizes is unknown. No clone much larger than this one lies a single base away; base qualities are absent. Sequencing took place on an Illumina HiSeq 2000. Multiplex PCR amplification was used to generate the TCR beta chain libraries. The amplified TCR beta chain products were analyzed by high-throughput sequencing. The public reads were run again by TCRdb, first through fastp at Q25 and then through MiXCR, and only productive beta chains were kept. All rows with the same CDR3 protein become a single entry with the most common DNA and genes. The sample table contains hundreds of thousands of distinct CDR3 sequences; only one count was recorded for roughly 30% of them. The top ten clonotypes cover around 1.5% of the sample. Lymph node samples were obtained from the axillary draining lymph nodes of breast cancer patients. This receptor was identified in a female donor with breast cancer. Some clones in this sample may be carry-over from other donors' samples. The sample consisted of axillary lymph node tissue.

The DNA reads as follows: TGTGCTAGTGGTCGGTCCCTAGAGGGCAATCAGCCCCAGCATTTT. Translated, this is CASGRSLEGNQPQHF. The chain was built from TRBV12-5 and TRBJ1-5; confidence is insufficient to name the D gene. The CDR3, cysteine through phenylalanine, is 15 amino acids long. Solely the CDR3 DNA is kept, with 45 bases framed from the first base. According to the germline V gene, CDR1 reads LGHNT and CDR2 reads FRNRAP. The V end loses 5 bases and the J end loses 2 bases, and a stretch of 13 bases separates them. Where the CDR3 stops, the reference TRBV12-5 and TRBJ1-5 genes take over; the full variable domain is DARVTQTPRHKVTEMGQEVTMRCQPILGHNTVFWYRQTMMQGLELLAYFRNRAPLDDSGMPKDRFSAEMPDATLATLKIQPSEPRDSAVYFCASGRSLEGNQPQHFGDGTRLSIL.